This T cell receptor (beta chain) was captured by sequencing in a study of control samples from healthy donors and cancer patients. The repertoire was sequenced with immunoSEQ multiplex PCR; TCRdb's copy has only in-frame clones and lacks some. The sample includes 70,000 to 75,000 clones, around nine tenths of them seen just once. The CDR3 runs 16 residues. Germline assignment: CDR1 LNHDA and CDR2 SQIVND (reference sequence). Trimming shortened V by 6 bases and J by 7 bases, and 25 bases separated the two germline ends. The sequence came from a man in his fifties or sixties with lung cancer. The sequenced material came from PBMCs. V gene TRBV19 combines with J gene TRBJ2-7; TRBD1 might be the D (5 bases). CDR3 in DNA: TGTGCCAGTAGCCCAAGTGGGGCAGCTAGGTTTTTGGAGCAGTACGTC. This translates into CASSPSGAARFLEQYV.